This T cell receptor (beta chain) was sequenced for a study of cytomegalovirus exposure and HLA in healthy donors. It was with 60 Vbeta and 13 Jbeta primers that the PCR ran. Libraries were prepared by immunoSEQ multiplex PCR; TCRdb keeps only in-frame clonotypes and omits some of them. Of some 130,000 clones in the sample, 60% to 80% were seen once. Whole-study results and caveats: As was reported, the classifier diagnosed cytomegalovirus status with high specificity and sensitivity. Accurate predictions that matched the HLA-A and HLA-B alleles of most subjects were reportedly made from TCR beta sequences. There was a cluster of highly shared sequence variants that was likely a sequencing artifact.

Unrecorded immune exposure was likely among donors, who were nominally healthy when sampled. This CDR3 is built from 13 residues. Germline V CDR1 and CDR2: ENHRY, SYGVKD. Between the trimmed V and J ends, which lost 8 bases and 7 bases, there was a span of 14 bases. This clone came up a few times. Its antigen is currently unknown. This rearrangement joins TRBV10-3 to TRBJ1-4; D is unresolved. The TCR was taken from a male donor in good health and CMV-seronegative. Material for sequencing was PBMCs. The DNA of the CDR3 is TGTGCCATCGGGCGCGAAGGTGTTGAAAAACTGTTTTTT. It specifies CAIGREGVEKLFF.